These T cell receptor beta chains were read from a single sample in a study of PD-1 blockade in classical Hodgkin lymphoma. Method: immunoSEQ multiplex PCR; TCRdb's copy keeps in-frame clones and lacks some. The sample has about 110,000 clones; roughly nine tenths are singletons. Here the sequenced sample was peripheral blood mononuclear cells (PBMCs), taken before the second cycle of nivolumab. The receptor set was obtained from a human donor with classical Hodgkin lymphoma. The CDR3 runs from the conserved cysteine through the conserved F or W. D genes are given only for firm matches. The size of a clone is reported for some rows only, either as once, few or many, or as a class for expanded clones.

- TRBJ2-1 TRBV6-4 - CASSDEGGYEQFF TGTGCCAGCAGTGACGAAGGCGGGTATGAGCAGTTCTTC
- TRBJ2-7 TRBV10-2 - CASSEQGGNEQYF TGCGCCAGCAGTGAACAGGGTGGGAACGAGCAGTACTTC
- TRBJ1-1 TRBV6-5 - CASSYSIGTRATEAFF TGTGCCAGCAGTTACTCGATCGGGACCCGGGCCACTGAAGCTTTCTTT
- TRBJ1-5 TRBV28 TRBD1 CASSSGTGRNQPQHF TGTGCCAGCAGTTCCGGGACAGGGAGGAATCAGCCCCAGCATTTT
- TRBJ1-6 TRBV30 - CAWRGAWDGSPLHF TGTGCCTGGAGAGGGGCCTGGGACGGATCACCCCTCCACTTT
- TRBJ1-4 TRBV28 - CASSREWTEKLFF TGTGCCAGCAGCCGCGAATGGACAGAAAAACTGTTTTTT
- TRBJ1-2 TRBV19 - CASSIIGGYTF TGTGCCAGTAGTATTATTGGCGGCTACACCTTC
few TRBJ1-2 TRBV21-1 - CASSKPYRRGEGYTF TGTGCCAGCAGCAAACCGTACCGGAGAGGGGAGGGCTACACCTTC
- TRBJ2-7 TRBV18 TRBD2 CASSPATSGAYEQYF TGTGCCAGCTCACCGGCTACTAGCGGGGCCTACGAGCAGTACTTC
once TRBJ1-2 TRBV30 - CALYAGVSYGYTF TGTGCCTTATACGCGGGGGTCAGCTATGGCTACACCTTC
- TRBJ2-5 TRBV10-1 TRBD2 CASSYGGNQETQYF TGCGCCAGCAGTTACGGGGGGAACCAAGAGACCCAGTACTTC
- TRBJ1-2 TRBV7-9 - CASSHPQAGWDNGYTF TGTGCCAGCAGCCATCCCCAGGCAGGGTGGGACAATGGCTACACCTTC
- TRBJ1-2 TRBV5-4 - CASSESVNYGYTF TGTGCCAGCAGCGAGAGCGTTAACTATGGCTACACCTTC
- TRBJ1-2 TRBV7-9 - CASSGTNYGYTF TGTGCCAGCAGCGGAACCAACTATGGCTACACCTTC
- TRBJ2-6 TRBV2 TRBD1 CASSEGTGISGANVLTF TGTGCCAGCAGTGAAGGGACAGGGATCTCTGGGGCCAACGTCCTGACTTTC
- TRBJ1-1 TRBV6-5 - CASSTGWTEAFF TGTGCCAGCAGCACAGGGTGGACTGAAGCTTTCTTT
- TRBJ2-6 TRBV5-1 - CASSFLLGTHFSFGANVLTF TGCGCCAGCAGCTTCCTCCTCGGGACCCATTTCTCGTTCGGGGCCAACGTCCTGACTTTC
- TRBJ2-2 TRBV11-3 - CASSLAGSTNTGELFF TGTGCCAGCAGCTTAGCGGGCAGCACTAACACCGGGGAGCTGTTTTTT
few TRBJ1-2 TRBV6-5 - CASSRPSTGDYGYTF TGTGCCAGCAGTAGACCCTCGACAGGAGACTATGGCTACACCTTC
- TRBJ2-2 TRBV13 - CASSSAGTSTGELFF TGTGCCAGCAGCTCCGCCGGGACTTCCACCGGGGAGCTGTTTTTT
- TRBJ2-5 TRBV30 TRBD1 CAWSPGQGETQYF TGTGCCTGGAGCCCCGGACAGGGGGAGACCCAGTACTTC
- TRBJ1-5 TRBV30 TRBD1 CAWSVRQGDGQPQHF TGTGCCTGGAGTGTACGACAGGGTGATGGTCAGCCCCAGCATTTT
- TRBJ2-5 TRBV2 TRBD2 CASSEAGLAGGTQYF TGTGCCAGCAGTGAAGCCGGACTAGCTGGTGGGACCCAGTACTTC
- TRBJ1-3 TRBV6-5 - CASSYLGGRNTIYF TGTGCCAGCAGTTACCTGGGCGGCCGAAACACCATATATTTT
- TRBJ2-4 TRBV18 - CASSVQERGIQYF TGTGCCAGCTCAGTGCAGGAGAGGGGCATTCAGTACTTC
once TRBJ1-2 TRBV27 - CASSLHRDRPYGYTF TGTGCCAGCAGTCTCCACAGGGATAGACCCTATGGCTACACCTTC
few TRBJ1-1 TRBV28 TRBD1 CASSFADRGHSGAFF TGTGCCAGCAGTTTTGCAGACAGGGGGCATTCTGGAGCTTTCTTT
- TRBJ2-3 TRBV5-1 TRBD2 CASSLELAGGSDTQYF TGCGCCAGCAGCTTGGAACTAGCGGGAGGTTCAGATACGCAGTATTTT
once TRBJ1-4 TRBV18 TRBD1 CASSPGRQGRDEKLFF TGTGCCAGCTCACCAGGACGACAGGGTAGGGATGAAAAACTGTTTTTT
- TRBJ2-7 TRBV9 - CASSVEPGFEQYF TGTGCCAGCAGCGTAGAGCCTGGGTTCGAGCAGTACTTC
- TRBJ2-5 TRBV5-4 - CASSFEWDMRETQYF TGTGCCAGCAGCTTCGAGTGGGACATGCGGGAGACCCAGTACTTC
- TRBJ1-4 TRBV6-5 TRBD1 CASSFSQGLEKLFF TGTGCCAGCAGTTTCTCACAGGGGCTTGAAAAACTGTTTTTT
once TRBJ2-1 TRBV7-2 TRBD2 CASSLVGLAGGKINEQFF TGTGCCAGCAGCTTAGTTGGACTAGCGGGAGGGAAAATTAATGAGCAGTTCTTC
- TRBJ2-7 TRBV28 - CATGEGGGHEQYF TGTGCCACCGGGGAGGGGGGCGGCCACGAGCAGTACTTC
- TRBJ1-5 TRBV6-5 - CASRGRLDNQPQHF TGTGCCAGCAGAGGCCGGCTTGATAATCAGCCCCAGCATTTT
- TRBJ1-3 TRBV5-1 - CASSLAGSGNTIYF TGCGCCAGCAGCTTGGCAGGGTCTGGAAACACCATATATTTT
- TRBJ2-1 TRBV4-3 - CASSQETPNEQFF TGCGCCAGCAGCCAAGAGACCCCCAATGAGCAGTTCTTC
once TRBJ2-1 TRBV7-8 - CASSLGSSGGGNEQFF TGTGCCAGCAGCTTAGGATCTTCGGGGGGCGGGAATGAGCAGTTCTTC
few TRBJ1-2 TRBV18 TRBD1 CASSPTGVDGYTF TGTGCCAGCTCACCGACAGGGGTGGACGGCTACACCTTC
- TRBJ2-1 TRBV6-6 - CASSQRYEQFF TGTGCCAGCAGCCAACGTTATGAGCAGTTCTTC
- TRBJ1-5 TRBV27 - CASSLARDQPQHF TGTGCCAGCAGTTTGGCGAGAGATCAGCCCCAGCATTTT
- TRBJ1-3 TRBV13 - CASSLVAGPNSGNTIYF TGTGCCAGCAGCTTAGTAGCAGGTCCCAACTCTGGAAACACCATATATTTT
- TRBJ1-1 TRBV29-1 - CSVASGGSTEAFF TGCAGCGTTGCGTCCGGAGGTAGCACTGAAGCTTTCTTT
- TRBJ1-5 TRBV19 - CASSIGGRGWEQPQHF TGTGCCAGTAGTATAGGGGGCAGGGGATGGGAACAGCCCCAGCATTTT
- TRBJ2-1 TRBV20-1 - CSARFDNEQFF TGCAGTGCTAGATTCGACAATGAGCAGTTCTTC
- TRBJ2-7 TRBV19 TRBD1 CASSSATTGANEQYF TGTGCCAGTAGTAGCGCGACGACAGGGGCTAACGAGCAGTACTTC
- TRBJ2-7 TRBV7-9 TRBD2 CASSPGSRGTSGDYEQYF TGTGCCAGCAGCCCAGGGTCTAGGGGGACTAGCGGGGACTACGAGCAGTACTTC
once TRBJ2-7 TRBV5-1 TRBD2 CASSFPPGGSYEQYF TGCGCCAGCAGCTTTCCCCCGGGAGGCTCCTACGAGCAGTACTTC
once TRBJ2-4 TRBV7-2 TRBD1 CASSPRTGVSSDIQYF TGTGCCAGCAGCCCCAGGACAGGGGTTAGTAGTGACATTCAGTACTTC
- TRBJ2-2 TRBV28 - CASTLAASGELFF TGTGCCAGCACTCTCGCGGCATCCGGGGAGCTGTTTTTT
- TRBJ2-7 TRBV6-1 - CASSEAYGYEQYF TGTGCCAGCAGTGAAGCTTACGGATACGAGCAGTACTTC
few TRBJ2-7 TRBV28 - CASSLAGASSYEQYF TGTGCCAGCAGTTTAGCAGGGGCGAGCTCCTACGAGCAGTACTTC
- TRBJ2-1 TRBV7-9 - CASKKDQTPYNEQFF TGTGCCAGCAAGAAAGATCAGACCCCCTACAATGAGCAGTTCTTC
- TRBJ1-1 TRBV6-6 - CASSSSSQNTEAFF TGTGCCAGCAGCTCCTCCAGCCAGAACACTGAAGCTTTCTTT
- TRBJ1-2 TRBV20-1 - CSARQGGGYTF TGCAGTGCTAGACAGGGTGGGGGCTACACCTTC